The source of this T cell receptor beta chain is a study of regulatory T cells in long-lasting Graves disease (dated by TCRdb to the early 2020s). In the study overall: Patients with newly diagnosed Graves' disease had been on antithyroid drugs for under 3 months. Patients with persistent Graves' disease were compared with patients with newly diagnosed Graves' disease using TCR sequencing and RNA sequencing of peripheral blood. The study took place in China and was registered as a clinical trial. TCR sequencing covered around 13 persistent and approximately 20 newly diagnosed Graves' disease patients, 33 samples in total.

According to the germline V gene (reference sequence), CDR1 reads DFQATT and CDR2 reads SNEGSKA. The CDR3, cysteine through phenylalanine, is 15 amino acids long. Only the CDR3 DNA stays, 45 bases, in frame from base 1. Here V drops 3 bases and J drops 2 bases, and the junction holds 7 bases not matched to any gene. Libraries were constructed by multiplex PCR. The listed sequencing device is Illumina HiSeq 4000. iRepertoire HTBI primers and Arm-PCR amplification of CDR3 regions were used to construct TCR beta libraries. Before sequencing, the PCR products went through gel purification. From the authors' description of their analysis: Gene usage analysis of CDR3 amino acid clonotypes relied on the 55 to 80 TRBV and about 15 TRBJ segments identified across samples. COPE and FqMerger were used to merge the filtered high-quality paired reads into contigs. BLAST was used to align contigs to IMGT TRBV, TRBD and TRBJ reference genes, and CDR3 was defined according to IMGT. Any clonotype with a frequency above 0.1% was counted as a highly expanded clone. Shannon entropy was used to measure repertoire diversity, and the Gini coefficient was used to measure V-J evenness. A clonotype was considered public if more than one individual shared it. The public reads were reprocessed in TCRdb via fastp at Q25 and MiXCR, keeping in-frame beta chains. Every entry covers one CDR3 protein and lists the most common genes and DNA from its rows. None of the V and J calls come from the authors' own analysis; TCRdb made them. The sample table lists about 470,000 distinct CDR3 sequences, around 14% of them with a count of one. Jointly, the top ten make up 16% of the sample.

The time point label corresponds to: newly diagnosed GD, antithyroid drugs for less than 3 months. RNA was extracted from PBMCs in TRIzol for both TCR sequencing and RNA sequencing. Graves' disease was diagnosed according to American Thyroid Association guidelines. The patients came from an endocrinology department in Xi'an, China. Each patient gave approximately 9 milliliters of peripheral blood, collected in an EDTA anticoagulant tube. Ficoll Paque Plus density gradient separation was used to isolate PBMCs, and no further T cell sorting was performed. An Agilent 2100 Bioanalyzer and agarose gel were used to check RNA quality, while a NanoDrop 2000 measured RNA concentration. The sample holds many counts of this clonotype. Its antigen remains undetermined. Per-base quality was not reported, and no clone a single base away is much larger than it. What the authors observed across the whole study: Peripheral blood alone was examined, since thyroid tissue, which constituted the primary lesion, could not be accessed. TRBV28, TRBJ1-2 and TRBJ2-5 were preferentially used in persistent disease, while TRBV20-1 and TRBJ2-1 were favored in newly diagnosed disease. Only the TCR beta chain was sequenced and analyzed. Compared with newly diagnosed patients, patients with persistent Graves' disease had lower TCR Shannon entropy and fewer highly expanded clones, which suggests clonal expansion. A larger number of public clonotypes was shared among persistent patients (approximately 2,600) than among newly diagnosed patients (roughly 1,000). The small sample size was acknowledged by the authors as a limitation that may reduce accuracy.

These data are also associated with another study on T cells in Graves' hyperthyroidism and ophthalmopathy. The second source states: Graves' hyperthyroidism was defined as stable when no progression to ophthalmopathy occurred over 18 months of follow-up. Hyperthyroidism patients were newly diagnosed, had a disease duration of under 2 months, and were aged 18 to 65 years. Exclusion was applied to patients with uncontrolled infections, other autoimmune diseases, pregnancy or lactation. Clinical symptoms, serum thyroxine and TRAb, thyroid ultrasound, and orbital computed tomography formed the basis for the diagnoses. A first-round RT-PCR of the TCR CDR3 used the HTBI primer set with the Qiagen OneStep RT-PCR kit. Most expanded thyroid clonotypes (frequency above 0.001) were also detected in blood, suggesting blood repertoires may reflect thyroid immune responses. A 13 V-J signature model separated ophthalmopathy from stable hyperthyroidism, with around 88% sensitivity and just under 84% specificity in cross-validation and 80%/75% in testing. In validation, progression to ophthalmopathy was predicted by the model with about 70% sensitivity and 72.22% specificity, a median of roughly six months before onset. A discovery cohort of about 95 patients, approximately 44 with Graves' ophthalmopathy and 55 to 60 with stable Graves' hyperthyroidism, was used to find distinguishing TCR V-J signatures. Prospective prediction of ophthalmopathy was tested in an independent validation cohort of 18 to 20 hyperthyroidism patients and 15 to 17 patients who later progressed to ophthalmopathy. The 95 to 100 discovery patients were randomly split 7:3 into training and test sets. Thyroid tissue and blood T-cell repertoires from six Graves' hyperthyroidism patients were also compared in the study. Once sampling was done, hyperthyroidism patients were given methimazole at a starting dose of 30 mg daily, whereas ophthalmopathy patients were given high-dose intravenous methylprednisolone. Libraries were constructed in a second round of multiplex PCR, after which size selection and purification were carried out. Sequencing of the libraries was done on an Illumina HiSeq2000 using paired-end 100 bp reads. SOAPnuke was used to process the raw data, throwing out any read that contained adapters or uncalled bases, had a mean Phred below 15, or lacked an exact constant-primer or identifier match. High-quality paired reads were merged with COPE v1.2.5, and unique nucleotide sequences were defined as clonotypes. Clonotypes were aligned to IMGT TRBV, TRBD and TRBJ reference segments using MiTCR v1.1. The analysis included only V-J combinations with a frequency above 0.0001, which together covered 99.2% of the repertoires. The TCS score was defined as the ratio of F50 (clonal expansion) to E x V (chaos), calculated using BLOSUM62-based TCRdist between CDR3 peptides within each V-J. Welch's t-statistics and random forest reduced around 510 V-J features to roughly 13, which were used in a naive Bayes classifier (R e1071). Sample size was not statistically predetermined, and blinding of investigators to group allocation was not performed. TCR Vbeta CDR3 sequencing of some 140 peripheral blood samples (approximately 44 ophthalmopathy, under 80 hyperthyroidism and roughly 17 progressor patients) is reported in the paper.

This sequence uses TRBV20-1 and TRBJ2-3; 8 bases in the middle match TRBD2. Sequencing was performed on peripheral blood mononuclear cells (PBMCs), taken at new diagnosis, from a patient treated with antithyroid drugs. The receptor was isolated from a woman aged 25 to 45 with Graves disease. Donor details come from another sample of the same person, matched by shared clones. Here is the DNA: TGCAGTGCTAGGGCGGGAGGCAGGACCACAGATACGCAGTATTTT. This is translated as CSARAGGRTTDTQYF.